This entry features one T cell receptor beta chain sequence. Assay: immunoSEQ multiplex PCR; the TCRdb copy retains only in-frame clones and omits some. The sample includes 500,000 to 850,000 clones, about 87% of them seen just once. The sample belongs to a study of shared T cell receptors in the human thymus. The CDR3 loop spans 16 amino acids. Trimming shortened V by 1 base and J by 1 base, and 14 bases separated the two germline ends. CDR1 is SGHRS, CDR2 YFSETQ, per germline. These data were also reused for a study on human thymus T cells. That source notes: Use of V and J genes seemed skewed within the thymic and blood repertoires.

V usage is TRBV5-1 and J usage is TRBJ1-1, with D possibly TRBD1 on 5 matching bases. The clonotype was recovered from a boy under three years old with a congenital heart defect. Material: thymocytes. CDR3 protein: CASSLSRRQKNTEAFF. CDR3 in DNA: TGCGCCAGCAGCTTGAGCCGCAGACAGAAGAACACTGAAGCTTTCTTT.